Below are 27 T cell receptor beta chains sequenced from a single sample in a study of regulatory T cells in long-lasting Graves disease (dated by TCRdb to about 2021). Libraries were constructed by multiplex PCR. The sample was run on an Illumina HiSeq 4000. To build TCR beta libraries, CDR3 regions were amplified by Arm-PCR using iRepertoire HTBI primers. TCRdb ran its own pipeline on the public reads, namely fastp trimming at Q25 and MiXCR clone calling, and kept in-frame beta chains. CDR3 protein sequences are deduplicated, and each keeps its most common genes and DNA. The sample table records 200,000 to 250,000 distinct CDR3 sequences; roughly 19% of these occur just once. About 11% of the sample comes from the top ten. The sample's time point label, in plain terms: newly diagnosed GD, antithyroid drugs for less than 3 months. For both TCR sequencing and RNA sequencing, RNA was extracted from PBMCs using TRIzol.

In addition, the sample was reused for a study of T cells in Graves' hyperthyroidism and ophthalmopathy.

The sequences come from peripheral blood mononuclear cells (PBMCs), collected at new diagnosis, from a patient treated with antithyroid drugs. The receptor source for this set is a woman aged 25 to 39 with Graves disease. Donor details come from another sample of the same person, matched by shared clones.

This clonotype was recorded at least ten times. J is TRBJ1-1 and V is TRBV29-1; no definite D call. V gave up 7 bases and J gave up 0 bases, with 9 bases separating them. Germline V gene lookup returns CDR1 SQVTM and CDR2 ANQGSEA. The CDR3 runs 12 residues. CDR3 loop: CSALLMNTEAFF. CDR3 sequence (DNA): TGCAGCGCTCTTTTGATGAACACTGAAGCTTTCTTT.

This clonotype showed up many times. The rearrangement uses TRBV27 and TRBJ2-5; TRBD1 matches 7 bases. Germline loops: CDR1 MNHEY, CDR2 SMNVEV (reference sequence). Trimming removed 5 bases from V and 2 bases from J; junction bases left unmatched: 5. This CDR3 is built from 14 residues. DNA for the CDR3: TGTGCCAGCAGTCGCCGACAGGGACAAGAGACCCAGTACTTC. This codes for CASSRRQGQETQYF.

This clonotype has ten or more counts. Relative to the germline gene, one junction end is altered; a read error may explain this. CDR3 nucleotide sequence: TGTGTTGGGGAGGCCACAGATACGCAGTATTTT. Its protein product is CVGEATDTQYF. This rearrangement joins TRBV29-1 to TRBJ2-3, with D possibly TRBD2 on 6 matching bases. The CDR3 sequence is 11 residues long. Germline loops: CDR1 SQVTM, CDR2 ANQGSEA.

At least ten counts were recorded for this clonotype. The V and J genes are TRBV27 and TRBJ1-6, with a possible D match to TRBD1 (6 bases). With 9 bases removed from V and 7 bases from J, the gap between germline ends came to 10 bases. The CDR3 has 12 amino acids. Per the germline V gene, CDR1 is MNHEY and CDR2 is SMNVEV (reference sequence). CDR3 amino acids: CARGGANSPLHF. The CDR3 DNA sequence: TGTGCCAGGGGGGGGGCAAATTCACCCCTCCACTTT.

The sample holds many counts of this clonotype. This rearrangement joins TRBV2 to TRBJ2-5; D ambiguous. CDR1 SNHLY and CDR2 FYNNEI come from the germline V gene. This CDR3 spans 14 amino acids. Trimming took off 2 bases at V and 2 bases at J, with 9 bases between the two ends. This chain's CDR3 is CASSEMERQETQYF. DNA for the CDR3: TGTGCCAGCAGTGAAATGGAGCGACAAGAGACCCAGTACTTC. The variable domain in full, completed from reference TRBV2 and TRBJ2-5, reads EPEVTQTPSHQVTQMGQEVILRCVPISNHLYFYWYRQILGQKVEFLVSFYNNEISEKSEIFDDQFSVERPDGSNFTLKIRSTKLEDSAMYFCASSEMERQETQYFGPGTRLLVL.

This clonotype came up many times. A read error may account for a junction end that differs from germline. The CDR3, as DNA: TGTGCCAGCAGCTCCCGTGGGGGTCCAGGGAACCCCGGGGAGCTGTTTTTT. Encoded protein: CASSSRGGPGNPGELFF. The chain carries TRBV7-2 and TRBJ2-2; D is tentatively TRBD1 or TRBD2 (5 bases each). Germline assignment: CDR1 SGHTA and CDR2 FQGNSA. This CDR3 contains 17 residues.

J is TRBJ2-1 and V is TRBV4-2; 7 bases fit TRBD2. J was trimmed by 5 bases and V by 4 bases; bases with no gene match: 8. The CDR3 sequence is 15 residues long. Germline V lookup: CDR1 LGHNA, CDR2 YNFKEQ. CDR3 DNA sequence: TGTGCCAGCAGCCTTCCTCTAGCGGTAAACAATGAGCAGTTCTTC. This codes for CASSLPLAVNNEQFF.

Ten or more counts support this clonotype. The gene calls are TRBV18 and TRBJ1-4; D is undetermined. CDR3 length: 14 amino acids. V shed 2 bases and J shed 7 bases, with 11 bases lying between them. Germline V gene lookup returns CDR1 KGHSH and CDR2 LQKENI. As DNA, the CDR3 is TGTGCCAGCTCACCAGTGCGAGGGAGTGAAAAACTGTTTTTT. Translation: CASSPVRGSEKLFF.

The J gene is TRBJ2-1, the V gene TRBV27; D unresolved. V lost 1 base to trimming and J lost 5 bases, with 6 bases between them. Germline V gives CDR1 MNHEY, CDR2 SMNVEV (reference sequence). The CDR3 is 13 residues long. The CDR3 is CASSLFRHNEQFF. CDR3 DNA: TGTGCCAGCAGTTTATTTAGACACAATGAGCAGTTCTTC.

V is TRBV11-2 and J is TRBJ1-5; weak D call: TRBD1 (6 bases). Germline lookup yields CDR1 SGHAT and CDR2 FQNNGV. The CDR3 consists of 21 residues. The V end lost 1 base, the J end lost 1 base, and 26 bases lay between the germline ends. The chain's CDR3 is CASSLAHRPGHLFKSNQPQHF. DNA of the CDR3: TGTGCCAGCAGCTTAGCCCATCGACCGGGACACCTCTTCAAAAGCAATCAGCCCCAGCATTTT.

This clonotype was seen more than once but under ten times. This chain uses TRBV18 with TRBJ2-6; D remains ambiguous. The germline gives CDR1 KGHSH, CDR2 LQKENI. The CDR3 loop spans 18 amino acids. V lost 4 bases and J 0 bases, leaving 16 bases between the germline ends. CDR3 amino acids: CASSRVETFNSGANVLTF. Here the CDR3 DNA reads TGTGCCAGCTCACGGGTAGAGACATTCAACTCTGGGGCCAACGTCCTGACTTTC. Full variable domain (rest looked up from reference TRBV18 and TRBJ2-6): NAGVMQNPRHLVRRRGQEARLRCSPMKGHSHVYWYRQLPEEGLKFMVYLQKENIIDESGMPKERFSAEFPKEGPSILRIQQVVRGDSAAYFCASSRVETFNSGANVLTFGAGSRLTVL.

The chain is built from TRBV6-2 or TRBV6-3 and TRBJ2-2; the D call may be TRBD1 or TRBD2 (5 bases each). The germline V gene encodes CDR1 MNHEY and CDR2 SVGEGT. The CDR3 is made up of 14 amino acids. V lost 2 bases, J lost 5 bases, and 9 bases lay in between. The CDR3 nucleotides read TGTGCCAGCAGTTACCTGGGGGTAACCGGGGAGCTGTTTTTT. Translated: CASSYLGVTGELFF.

The chain joins TRBV3-1 to TRBJ2-7; no clear D gene. Trimming cost V 5 bases and J 2 bases, with 7 bases left between them. CDR3 length: 12 residues. Germline-derived CDR1 and CDR2 are LGHDT and YNNKEL (reference sequence). The CDR3 sequence is CASSARTYEQYF. CDR3 bases: TGTGCCAGCAGCGCACGGACCTACGAGCAGTACTTC.

This clonotype has a count of ten or more. The V and J genes are TRBV30 and TRBJ1-6; 8 bases align to TRBD1. The CDR3 contains 15 residues. The germline CDR1 and CDR2 sequences are GTSNPN and SVGIG (reference sequence). The J segment lost 7 bases and the V segment lost 1 base, leaving 6 bases of the junction unmatched. The CDR3 sequence is CAWSALQGVNSPLHF. In DNA, the CDR3 is TGTGCCTGGAGTGCACTACAGGGGGTAAATTCACCCCTCCACTTT.

The rearrangement uses TRBV20-1 and TRBJ2-7; D is unresolved. V shed 3 bases and J shed 4 bases, with 22 bases lying between them. CDR3 length equals 16 residues. Germline assignment: CDR1 DFQATT and CDR2 SNEGSKA (reference sequence). The CDR3 DNA reads as TGCAGTGCTAGGCAGTCCGATCCCGTACCATTTTACGAGCAGTACTTC. The encoded protein is CSARQSDPVPFYEQYF.

This clonotype came up many times. The V gene is TRBV24-1, the J gene TRBJ2-1; 8 bases line up with TRBD2. J was trimmed by 4 bases and V by 0 bases; bases with no gene match: 4. The length of the CDR3 is 16 residues. Germline V gene data show CDR1 as KGHDR and CDR2 as SFDVKD. CDR3 sequence reads: CATSDLPGRAYNEQFF. The CDR3 DNA reads as TGTGCCACCAGTGATTTGCCCGGGAGGGCATACAATGAGCAGTTCTTC.

Many counts were recorded for this clonotype. The chain is built from TRBV9 and TRBJ2-1, with 9 bases matching TRBD2. This CDR3 spans 14 amino acids. J was trimmed by 8 bases and V by 2 bases; bases with no gene match: 5. Germline assignment: CDR1 SGDLS and CDR2 YYNGEE. This CDR3 is CASSVSGSGDEQFF. CDR3 bases: TGTGCCAGCAGCGTTAGCGGGAGCGGGGATGAGCAGTTCTTC.

This clonotype appeared many times. The V and J genes are TRBV30 and TRBJ2-1, with 12 bases identical to TRBD2. Per the germline V gene, CDR1 is GTSNPN and CDR2 is SVGIG (reference sequence). The CDR3 is made up of 16 amino acids. J gave up 2 bases and V 4 bases, and 6 bases lay outside the gene matches. CDR3 protein: CAWTSGGARTYNEQFF. In nucleotides, the CDR3 is TGTGCCTGGACTAGCGGGGGGGCCCGAACCTACAATGAGCAGTTCTTC.

The chain is built from TRBV12-3 or TRBV12-4 and TRBJ2-1; TRBD2 aligns across 11 bases. CDR3 length equals 16 residues. The junction had 5 bases not matched to a gene; V was cut back by 3 bases and J by 4 bases. CDR3 loop: CASSFGGTSGYNEQFF. The CDR3 nucleotides read TGTGCCAGCAGTTTTGGGGGGACTAGCGGTTACAATGAGCAGTTCTTC.

This rearrangement joins TRBV2 to TRBJ2-3; 11 bases are shared with TRBD2. V shed 6 bases and J 2 bases; nucleotides not matched to a gene: 7. Germline CDR1 and CDR2: SNHLY and FYNNEI. The CDR3 loop spans 16 amino acids. As DNA, the CDR3 is TGTGCCAGCAGAGTAGCGGGAGGGGGAGACACAGATACGCAGTATTTT. Its translation: CASRVAGGGDTDTQYF.

Many counts were recorded for this clonotype. This rearrangement joins TRBV3-1 to TRBJ2-7, with D possibly matching TRBD2 (7 bases). Germline V gives CDR1 LGHDT, CDR2 YNNKEL (reference sequence). This CDR3 contains 15 residues. V was cut by 2 bases and J by 7 bases, with 18 bases left in between. The CDR3 DNA reads TGTGCCAGCAGCCAATCCCCCGCGGGGGCAGGGGAGCAGTACTTC. Its translation: CASSQSPAGAGEQYF.

In its sample, this clonotype was seen many times. A read error may account for a junction end that differs from germline. V and J are TRBV7-7 and TRBJ2-1; no firm D call. CDR3 length equals 16 residues. Germline CDR1 and CDR2: SSHAT and FNYEAQ (reference sequence). The CDR3 loop reads CASSLGSPSSYNEQFF. CDR3 nucleotides: TGTGCTAGCAGCTTAGGTTCCCCCAGCTCCTACAATGAGCAGTTCTTC. Supplemented by reference TRBV7-7 and TRBJ2-1, the full variable domain reads GAGVSQSPRYKVTKRGQDVTLRCDPISSHATLYWYQQALGQGPEFLTYFNYEAQPDKSGLPSDRFSAERPEGSISTLTIQRTEQRDSAMYRCASSLGSPSSYNEQFFGPGTRLTVL.

This clonotype has a count of ten or more. The V gene is TRBV6-1, the J gene TRBJ1-6, with unresolved D. Trimming left V 6 bases short and J 8 bases short, with 11 bases between. The CDR3 is 13 residues long. Germline assignment: CDR1 MNHNS and CDR2 SASEGT. CDR3: CASRVPGYSPLHF. CDR3 coding DNA: TGTGCCAGCAGGGTCCCGGGGTATTCACCCCTCCACTTT.

Comment on this clonotype: A far larger clone is a single base away, which makes a read error likely. The V and J genes are TRBV3-1 and TRBJ2-1, with 14 bases that match TRBD2. The DNA matches TRBJ2-5 better at its end, which makes the J call doubtful. CDR1 is LGHDT and CDR2 is YNNKEL in the germline V gene (reference sequence). CDR3 size: 16 residues. The CDR3 bases are TGTGCCAGCAGCCACTGGGGACTAGCGGGAGAAGAGACCCAGTACTTC. This codes for CASSHWGLAGEETQYF.

This clonotype has a count of ten or more. The chain joins TRBV5-6 to TRBJ1-1, with D tentatively TRBD1 (5 bases). Per germline, CDR1 SGHDT and CDR2 YYEEEE. The CDR3 runs 13 residues. V lost 0 bases and J 8 bases, leaving 11 bases between the germline ends. CDR3 in amino acids: CASSLGRQTEAFF. CDR3 coding DNA: TGTGCCAGCAGCTTGGGACGACAGACCGAAGCTTTCTTT.

This clonotype was seen ten or more times. The chain employs TRBV9 and TRBJ2-5; 8 bases match TRBD2. J lost 7 bases, V lost 3 bases, and 8 bases had no gene match. Germline CDR1 SGDLS, CDR2 YYNGEE. CDR3 size: 14 residues. CDR3 nucleotides: TGTGCCAGCAGCGCTGGGGGACTAGATGGGACCCAGTACTTC. It specifies CASSAGGLDGTQYF.

This clonotype was counted many times. The gene calls are TRBV6-2 or TRBV6-3 and TRBJ2-7; TRBD1 matches 9 bases. Trimming took 5 bases from V and 6 from J; bases not matched to a gene: 8. The CDR3 has 14 residues. Germline V CDR1 and CDR2: MNHEY, SVGEGT. The CDR3 bases are TGTGCCAGCAGTGGGGGGACAGGGAGGGGCGAGCAGTACTTC. It is translated as CASSGGTGRGEQYF.